The rows below give T cell receptor beta chains drawn from one sample of a study of T cell changes during pregnancy in multiple sclerosis. Repertoires were generated with immunoSEQ multiplex PCR, while TCRdb's copy carries only in-frame clones and drops some. Of some 99,000 clones in the sample, 92% were seen once. The sequencing here drew on peripheral blood, taken after pregnancy. The receptors shown here come from a female donor in good health, enrolled as a control in a pregnancy study. Each CDR3 is given with its conserved first and last residue. D genes are given only for firm matches. The size field is filled for only some rows; it gives once, few, many or a size class.

D gene,V gene,clone size,J gene,CDR3 DNA,CDR3 protein
-,TRBV19,few,TRBJ2-2,TGTGCCAGTCTTGCTAGACAGCCTCCGAGGGAGCTGTTTTTT,CASLARQPPRELFF
-,TRBV6-1,-,TRBJ1-5,TGTGCCAGCAGTGAAGGGACAGACAATCAGCCCCAGCATTTT,CASSEGTDNQPQHF
-,TRBV19,-,TRBJ1-2,TGTGCCAGTACCGCACAGGGTGCCGTCAACTATGGCTACACCTTC,CASTAQGAVNYGYTF
TRBD1,TRBV2,-,TRBJ1-5,TGTGCCAGCAGTTCCCAGGGGGCTAGCAATCAGCCCCAGCATTTT,CASSSQGASNQPQHF
-,TRBV6-5,-,TRBJ1-2,TGTGCCAGCAGTTCTGTCTCGGGTGGCTACACCTTC,CASSSVSGGYTF
TRBD1,TRBV2,-,TRBJ1-1,TGTGCCAGCAGTGAATCATGGGACAGTGGAGACACTGAAGCTTTCTTT,CASSESWDSGDTEAFF
-,TRBV7-9,-,TRBJ2-7,TGTGCCAGCAGCCCCGGGGGATACGAGCAGTACTTC,CASSPGGYEQYF
TRBD2,TRBV9,-,TRBJ2-5,TGTGCCAGCAGGGGCGGACTAGCGCGGGACCAGTACTTC,CASRGGLARDQYF
TRBD1,TRBV5-8,-,TRBJ2-2,TGTGCCAGCAAATTACTGGGACAGTCATCCGGGGAGCTGTTTTTT,CASKLLGQSSGELFF
TRBD2,TRBV7-9,-,TRBJ2-3,TGTGCCAGCGGTGGAATGAAGGGAGGGCCCGGTTTGTTCCCAGATACGCAGTATTTT,CASGGMKGGPGLFPDTQYF
-,TRBV11-2,-,TRBJ2-1,TGTGCCAGCAGCTTAGTTGTGGGACTCGCCCCTTACAATGAGCAGTTCTTC,CASSLVVGLAPYNEQFF
TRBD1,TRBV19,-,TRBJ2-1,TGTGCCAGTAGCAAGCACAGGGGGCGATACGGCTACAATGAGCAGTTCTTC,CASSKHRGRYGYNEQFF
-,TRBV6-5,-,TRBJ2-5,TGTGCCAGCAGTTACGGGGCAGCTGCATCGACCCAGTACTTC,CASSYGAAASTQYF
-,TRBV5-5,-,TRBJ2-7,TGTGCCAGCAGCTCCACAGGGGGGGCGGTCGAGCAGTACTTC,CASSSTGGAVEQYF
TRBD2,TRBV5-8,-,TRBJ2-3,TGTGCCAGCAGCCTAAGCCCCAGCGGGGTTAGCACAGATACGCAGTATTTT,CASSLSPSGVSTDTQYF
-,TRBV5-1,-,TRBJ2-7,TGCGCCAGCAGCTTGGGTAGCCGCGTCGAGCAGTACTTC,CASSLGSRVEQYF
TRBD1,TRBV7-8,-,TRBJ2-2,TGTGCCAGCAGCTTATCGAGGGGGCTAGCGAACACCGGGGAGCTGTTTTTT,CASSLSRGLANTGELFF
TRBD2,TRBV27,-,TRBJ2-7,TGTGCCAGCAGTTTGGCTAGCGGGAAGCGCGAGCAGTACTTC,CASSLASGKREQYF
TRBD2,TRBV2,-,TRBJ2-7,TGTGCCAGCAGTTATAGAGCGGGGGGGAGGCACGAGCAGTACTTC,CASSYRAGGRHEQYF
-,TRBV20-1,-,TRBJ2-5,TGCAGTGCTCAGACTGGAAGGGGCCAGTACTTC,CSAQTGRGQYF
-,TRBV7-9,-,TRBJ2-5,TGTGCCAGCAGCCCATCTAGAGAGGCGACCCAGTACTTC,CASSPSREATQYF
TRBD2,TRBV29-1,-,TRBJ2-3,TGCAGCGTTGGAATGACTAGCGGCACAGATACGCAGTATTTT,CSVGMTSGTDTQYF
TRBD2,TRBV9,-,TRBJ2-7,TGTGCCAGCAGCGCCTCGACGGGGGGGAGCTCCTACGAGCAGTACTTC,CASSASTGGSSYEQYF
TRBD2,TRBV5-1,-,TRBJ2-5,TGCGCCAGCAGCCGGGGGGGCGGGGAGACCCAGTACTTC,CASSRGGGETQYF
TRBD2,TRBV6-1,few,TRBJ2-2,TGTGCCAGCAGTGAATGGAGCGGGGACTACACCGGGGAGCTGTTTTTT,CASSEWSGDYTGELFF
-,TRBV7-9,-,TRBJ2-5,TGTGCCAGCGGAGGGTTACGAAACCAAGAGACCCAGTACTTC,CASGGLRNQETQYF
TRBD1,TRBV28,-,TRBJ1-4,TGTGCCAGCAGTGAGACCCCGGGACAGGGAAATGAAAAACTGTTTTTT,CASSETPGQGNEKLFF
-,TRBV19,-,TRBJ2-3,TGTGCCAGTAGTCTTCAAGGCGGCTTCACAGATACGCAGTATTTT,CASSLQGGFTDTQYF
-,TRBV6-1,-,TRBJ1-2,TGTGCCAGCAGGACGGGGATTAACTATGGCTACACCTTC,CASRTGINYGYTF
TRBD1,TRBV28,-,TRBJ2-7,TGTGCCAGCAGCCCGACAGGGCGGTATACCTACGAGCAGTACTTC,CASSPTGRYTYEQYF
TRBD2,TRBV7-2,-,TRBJ2-7,TGTGCCAGCAGCTTAAGGCAGGGACTAGATTACGAGCAGTACTTC,CASSLRQGLDYEQYF
-,TRBV5-4,-,TRBJ1-1,TGTGCCAGCAGCTTGGGTGGCAGGGCTTTGAACACTGAAGCTTTCTTT,CASSLGGRALNTEAFF
-,TRBV19,-,TRBJ2-4,TGTGCCAGTAGCTTATTAGCCAAAAACATTCAGTACTTC,CASSLLAKNIQYF
TRBD1,TRBV6-6,few,TRBJ2-7,TGTGCCAGCAGGGAGACAGGGCCCGAGCAGTACTTC,CASRETGPEQYF
-,TRBV2,-,TRBJ1-2,TGTGCCAGCACCAGGGATAACTATGGCTACACCTTC,CASTRDNYGYTF
TRBD2,TRBV7-9,once,TRBJ2-5,TGTGCCAGCAGCGGCGGACTAGCGGGAGGGCCAGAGACCCAGTACTTC,CASSGGLAGGPETQYF
-,TRBV4-1,-,TRBJ1-1,TGCGCCAGCAGCCAAGTGCCAGGGGTGGGCACTGAAGCTTTCTTT,CASSQVPGVGTEAFF
-,TRBV11-3,-,TRBJ2-1,TGTGCCAGCAGCCTAACCCTGGCAGGGTCCCCCCATGAGCAGTTCTTC,CASSLTLAGSPHEQFF
-,TRBV5-6,-,TRBJ2-7,TGTGCCAGCTCCATATGGACTGCCTTGGAGCAGTACTTC,CASSIWTALEQYF
TRBD2,TRBV13,-,TRBJ2-1,TGTGCCAGCAGCTCCGGGGCGGGGGGGCGGAATGAGCAGTTCTTC,CASSSGAGGRNEQFF
TRBD1,TRBV18,once,TRBJ2-3,TGTGCCAGCTCACCGAAGAAGACAGGGGGAAGGACAGATACGCAGTATTTT,CASSPKKTGGRTDTQYF
-,TRBV7-9,-,TRBJ2-1,TGTGCCAGCAGCCAAGGGGAAACCACTTACAATGAGCAGTTCTTC,CASSQGETTYNEQFF
TRBD2,TRBV5-1,few,TRBJ2-7,TGCGCCAGCAGCTTGGATTCGGGGGGAATGCGCTCCTACGAGCAGTACTTC,CASSLDSGGMRSYEQYF
TRBD2,TRBV5-1,-,TRBJ2-1,TGCGCCAGCAGCTTTGGCGGGGGAGGGTCCTACAATGAGCAGTTCTTC,CASSFGGGGSYNEQFF
-,TRBV30,-,TRBJ2-5,TGTGCCTGGAGTGTCAACCAAGAGACCCAGTACTTC,CAWSVNQETQYF
-,TRBV28,-,TRBJ1-5,TGTGCCAGCAGTTTTTCCGGTCGTCAGCCCCAGCATTTT,CASSFSGRQPQHF
-,TRBV6-5,-,TRBJ2-3,TGTGCCAGCAGTTGGACTGATACAGATACGCAGTATTTT,CASSWTDTDTQYF
-,TRBV28,-,TRBJ1-1,TGTGCCAGCAGTCCCTGGGGCGGTGAAGCTTTCTTT,CASSPWGGEAFF
-,TRBV6-5,-,TRBJ2-5,TGTGCCAGCAGCCCGGGACTTCCAGGGCAAGAGACCCAGTACTTC,CASSPGLPGQETQYF
TRBD2,TRBV7-9,-,TRBJ2-3,TGTGCCAGCAGCTTACTAGCGGCAGGAAGAGATACGCAGTATTTT,CASSLLAAGRDTQYF
TRBD1,TRBV9,-,TRBJ1-1,TGTGCCAGCAGCCCCCGGACAGGGGGAGTAGAAGCTTTCTTT,CASSPRTGGVEAFF
TRBD1,TRBV5-4,-,TRBJ1-4,TGTGCCAGCAGCGATCCAACAGGGGTTAATGAAAAACTGTTTTTT,CASSDPTGVNEKLFF
TRBD1,TRBV25-1,-,TRBJ2-5,TGTGCCAGCATCCCCGGGTTGCAGGGGGCGTTGAGAGAGACCCAGTACTTC,CASIPGLQGALRETQYF
TRBD1,TRBV7-9,once,TRBJ1-2,TGTGCCAGCAGCTTAGGACAGGGCCATGGCTACACCTTC,CASSLGQGHGYTF